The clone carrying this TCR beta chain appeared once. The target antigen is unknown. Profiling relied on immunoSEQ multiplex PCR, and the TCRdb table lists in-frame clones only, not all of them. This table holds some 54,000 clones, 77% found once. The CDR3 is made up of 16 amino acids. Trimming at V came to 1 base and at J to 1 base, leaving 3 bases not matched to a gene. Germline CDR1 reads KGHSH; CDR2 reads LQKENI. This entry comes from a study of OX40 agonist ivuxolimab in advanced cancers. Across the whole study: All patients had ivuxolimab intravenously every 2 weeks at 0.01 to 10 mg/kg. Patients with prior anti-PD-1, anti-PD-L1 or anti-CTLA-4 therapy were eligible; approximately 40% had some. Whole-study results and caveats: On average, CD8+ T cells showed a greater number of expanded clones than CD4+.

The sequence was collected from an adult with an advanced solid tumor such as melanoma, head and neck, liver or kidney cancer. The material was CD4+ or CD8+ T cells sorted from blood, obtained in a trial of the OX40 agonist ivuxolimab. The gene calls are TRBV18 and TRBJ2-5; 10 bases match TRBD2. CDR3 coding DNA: TGTGCCAGCTCACCACGACTAGCGGGTACCCAAGAGACCCAGTACTTC. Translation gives CASSPRLAGTQETQYF.